These T cell receptor beta chains were read from a single sample in a study. MiXCR, applied by TCRdb to the 5' RACE reads, yields one record per CDR3 protein. Of under 60,000 distinct CDR3 sequences detected, 25% to 30% appear once; the ten largest clones hold 2% to 2.5%. The specimen sequenced was naive CD4+ T cells sorted from blood. All receptors come from a female donor with breast cancer. The CDR3 runs from the conserved cysteine through the conserved F or W. Each record gives: clone size, V gene, J gene, D gene, CDR3 protein, CDR3 DNA. A D gene is named only where the DNA matches it firmly. Clone sizes are given selectively: once, few, many, or a class where the clone is expanded.

size: -
V: TRBV20-1
J: TRBJ2-1
D: -
CDR3: CSAREEGDWSLNEQFF
DNA: TGCAGTGCTAGAGAGGAGGGGGACTGGTCTCTCAATGAGCAGTTCTTC

size: -
V: TRBV2
J: TRBJ2-3
D: TRBD2
CDR3: CASSGLAGPTDTQYF
DNA: TGTGCCAGCAGTGGACTAGCGGGACCGACAGATACGCAGTATTTT

size: once
V: TRBV11-2
J: TRBJ1-5
D: -
CDR3: CASSLERNNQTQHF
DNA: TGTGCCAGCAGCTTAGAACGGAACAATCAGACCCAGCATTTT

size: -
V: TRBV7-3
J: TRBJ1-2
D: -
CDR3: CASSLSPGPEYGYTF
DNA: TGTGCCAGCAGCTTATCCCCGGGGCCAGAGTATGGCTACACCTTC

size: -
V: TRBV7-9
J: TRBJ2-5
D: -
CDR3: CASSLVGRGMETQYF
DNA: TGTGCCAGCAGCCTAGTGGGGCGCGGGATGGAGACCCAGTACTTC

size: -
V: TRBV5-1
J: TRBJ1-1
D: -
CDR3: CASSPRGYTEAFF
DNA: TGCGCCAGCAGCCCCAGGGGTTACACTGAAGCTTTCTTT

size: once
V: TRBV20-1
J: TRBJ2-1
D: TRBD2
CDR3: CSAHGLAGLEQLF
DNA: TGCAGTGCCCACGGACTAGCGGGACTTGAGCAGCTCTTC

size: -
V: TRBV10-1
J: TRBJ2-3
D: -
CDR3: CASSEQDPRDDTQYF
DNA: TGCGCCAGCAGTGAGCAGGACCCCCGGGATGATACGCAGTATTTT

size: few
V: TRBV7-8
J: TRBJ1-2
D: -
CDR3: CASSPHGQNGYTF
DNA: TGTGCCAGCAGTCCACACGGACAGAATGGCTACACCTTC

size: few
V: TRBV25-1
J: TRBJ2-5
D: -
CDR3: CASSDRDQGRETQYF
DNA: TGTGCCAGCAGTGACCGGGACCAGGGGCGGGAGACCCAGTACTTC